This is a list of T cell receptor beta chains from one sample in a study of blood T cells in healthy people across ages. From the 5' RACE reads, TCRdb called clonotypes with MiXCR, one entry per CDR3 protein. The data show over 1,300,000 distinct CDR3 sequences, around 59% seen once. The specimen sequenced was blood. Every receptor here comes from a man in his late teens or twenties in good health. Each CDR3 is given with its conserved first and last residue. The order of the fields is clone size, V gene, D gene, J gene, CDR3 DNA, CDR3 protein. The D gene is left open where the match is weak. Some rows have no size entry. The others give once, few or many, or a class for an expanded clone.

-,TRBV2,TRBD2,TRBJ2-5,TGTGCCAGCAGTGAGGGACTAGCGGGAGTGGTGGAGACCCAGTACTTC,CASSEGLAGVVETQYF
-,TRBV3-1,TRBD2,TRBJ2-7,TGTGCCAGCAGCCAACTTCCTTCGGGACTAGCTTTTCGCGAGCAGTACTTC,CASSQLPSGLAFREQYF
-,TRBV6-5,TRBD1,TRBJ1-2,TGTGCCAGCAGTTTAAGGACAGGGAACCGCTATGGCTACACCTTC,CASSLRTGNRYGYTF
-,TRBV2,TRBD1,TRBJ1-4,TGTGCCAGCAGTGAAGCGCTTCGAGACAGGGTCATGGGCGAAAAACTGTTTTTT,CASSEALRDRVMGEKLFF
-,TRBV6-1,-,TRBJ1-1,TGTGCCAGCAGTTTTACGGGGGAGTGGGACACTGAAGCTTTCTTT,CASSFTGEWDTEAFF
few,TRBV27,TRBD1,TRBJ1-4,TGTGCCAGCAGTGAAACCGGGACAGGTCGAATACGGGGCTACGAAAAACTGTTTTTT,CASSETGTGRIRGYEKLFF
-,TRBV6-5,TRBD1,TRBJ2-1,TGTGCCAGCAGTTACACAGGGGGGAATGAGCAGTTCTTC,CASSYTGGNEQFF
few,TRBV4-3,TRBD1,TRBJ2-1,TGCGCCAGCAGCCAAGATCAGGGACAGGGTTTGTATGAGCAGTTCTTC,CASSQDQGQGLYEQFF
few,TRBV4-1,-,TRBJ1-2,TGCGCCAGCAGCCAAGTCCAATCCCCTGGCTACACCTTC,CASSQVQSPGYTF
-,TRBV10-3,TRBD2,TRBJ2-7,TGTGCCATCAGTGGCCCTAGCGGGGGGAGGTCCTACGAGCAGTACTTC,CAISGPSGGRSYEQYF
-,TRBV28,TRBD1,TRBJ1-2,TGTGCCAGCAGTTTACCGAGACAGGGGAGACATGGCTACACCTTC,CASSLPRQGRHGYTF
-,TRBV13,-,TRBJ2-3,TGTGCCAGCAGCAACGGACTGGCAGATACGCAGTATTTT,CASSNGLADTQYF
-,TRBV29-1,-,TRBJ2-3,TGCAGCGTGTATCCAAGGGGCACAGATACGCAGTATTTT,CSVYPRGTDTQYF
-,TRBV18,-,TRBJ2-1,TGTGCCAGCTCACCACCCCTGGCGCGATTCTCCTACAATGAGCAGTTCTTC,CASSPPLARFSYNEQFF
few,TRBV9,-,TRBJ2-6,TGTGCCAGCAGCAAAGGGGTAGCTGGGGCCAACGTCCTGACTTTC,CASSKGVAGANVLTF
few,TRBV2,-,TRBJ2-3,TGTGCCAGCAGTGAACCCGGTCAGGATACGCAGTATTTT,CASSEPGQDTQYF
-,TRBV7-2,-,TRBJ2-7,TGTGCCAGCAGCCCCAGGACAGCTTTCTACGAGCAGTACTTC,CASSPRTAFYEQYF
-,TRBV10-3,-,TRBJ1-2,TGTGCCATCAGTGATTCGGGGGGGCGTCACTATGGCTACACCTTC,CAISDSGGRHYGYTF
-,TRBV7-2,-,TRBJ1-2,TGTGCCAGCAGCTTAGAACGGGCCAGGGGCGGTCGGGGCTACACCTTC,CASSLERARGGRGYTF
-,TRBV25-1,-,TRBJ1-2,TGTGCCAGCAGTGAAGCAGGGGCAGTGAACTATGGCTACACCTTC,CASSEAGAVNYGYTF
-,TRBV3-1,-,TRBJ2-1,TGTGCCAGCAGCCAAGTGGGGGCCGCCAGCTCCTACAATGAGCAGTTCTTC,CASSQVGAASSYNEQFF
-,TRBV15,TRBD1,TRBJ2-7,TGTGCCACCAGCAGAGCCGGGACAGCGCTCTACGAGCAGTACTTC,CATSRAGTALYEQYF
few,TRBV7-9,-,TRBJ2-5,TGTGCCAGCAGCCGTACGCTTGGAGAGACCCAGTACTTC,CASSRTLGETQYF
-,TRBV29-1,-,TRBJ2-5,TGCAGCGCCCGGCTGGCCCGGCAACAAGAGACCCAGTACTTC,CSARLARQQETQYF
few,TRBV4-1,-,TRBJ1-5,TGCGCCAGCAGCCAAGGCGGGGGACAGCCCCAGCATTTT,CASSQGGGQPQHF
-,TRBV4-1,TRBD2,TRBJ2-1,TGCGCCAGCAGCCAAGGGTCTAGCGGGAGCTCATACAATGAGCAGTTCTTC,CASSQGSSGSSYNEQFF
-,TRBV4-1,TRBD2,TRBJ2-1,TGCGCCAGCAGCCAAGTTGTAGCGGGAGGGGGAGATGAGCAGTTCTTC,CASSQVVAGGGDEQFF
-,TRBV20-1,-,TRBJ2-1,TGCATTGCTAGGTACGGGGTCAGCAATGAGCAGTTCTTC,CIARYGVSNEQFF
-,TRBV5-6,-,TRBJ1-2,TGTGCCAGCAGCGGGGAGGCCAGCGCGGGGTATGGCTACACCTTC,CASSGEASAGYGYTF
-,TRBV6-1,-,TRBJ2-7,TGTGCCAGCTCCTGGAGGCCTTCCTACGAGCAGTACTTC,CASSWRPSYEQYF
-,TRBV5-4,-,TRBJ2-7,TGTGCCAGCAGCTTGGGGGGCAGGGGAACCGAGCAGTACTTC,CASSLGGRGTEQYF
few,TRBV6-6,-,TRBJ2-6,TGTGCCAGCAGTTATCCCGGGGCGGACAACGTCCTGACTTTC,CASSYPGADNVLTF
-,TRBV25-1,TRBD1,TRBJ1-2,TGTGCCAGCAGTGAATTACTCGGATCAGGGGGCGGGGGCTACACCTTC,CASSELLGSGGGGYTF
-,TRBV3-1,-,TRBJ2-5,TGTGCCAGCAGCCAAGATTTTGCCGAAGAGACCCAGTACTTC,CASSQDFAEETQYF
-,TRBV20-1,-,TRBJ2-7,TGCAGTGCTAGAGACGAGGGGATAATCTTCTTCGAGCAGTACTTC,CSARDEGIIFFEQYF